This T cell receptor beta chain is from a study of stem cell transplantation in POMP-related autoinflammatory disease. Measured with immunoSEQ multiplex PCR; TCRdb has only the in-frame clones, and not every one. The table has some 68,000 clones, roughly 93% seen once. The CDR3 loop spans 15 amino acids. Germline V lookup: CDR1 SGHNT, CDR2 YYREEE (reference sequence). V lost 0 bases and J lost 0; bases outside the gene matches: 1. The study's findings and limits: Patients with PRAID showed a restricted number of unique TRB V-J gene pairings. PRAID patients trended toward lower TRB diversity and higher clonality in all analyzed T-cell subsets.

Regarding this clone: Its antigen remains unknown.

PRAID featured immunodeficiency plus autoinflammation. The sequences come from CD4+ T cells from PBMCs, collected after stem cell transplantation. V is TRBV5-4 and J is TRBJ1-1, with TRBD1 matching 8 bases. The origin of this receptor is a human patient with POMP-related autoinflammation and immune dysregulation (PRAID). T cells may partly derive from the graft donor. Written as DNA, the CDR3 is TGTGCCAGCAGCTTGGACAGGGGGTTGAACACTGAAGCTTTCTTT. Protein product: CASSLDRGLNTEAFF.